What follows are 27 T cell receptor beta chains derived from one specimen sequenced in a study of control samples from healthy donors and cancer patients. Generated by immunoSEQ multiplex PCR, the TCRdb table keeps only in-frame clones and is missing some. Of 90,000 to 110,000 clones in the sample, under 90% were seen once. The specimen sequenced was blood. The receptors here all came from a woman in her fifties or sixties in good health.

V is TRBV7-9 and J is TRBJ2-5; D possibly matches TRBD1 or TRBD2 (5 bases each). Trimming removed 5 bases at V and 2 bases at J, with 15 bases between. Germline V gene lookup returns CDR1 SEHNR and CDR2 FQNEAQ (reference sequence). The CDR3 is 15 residues long. The chain's CDR3 is CASSRDVGPQETQYF. In DNA, the CDR3 is TGTGCCAGCAGCCGGGACGTCGGCCCACAAGAGACCCAGTACTTC.

The chain couples TRBV7-2 to TRBJ2-1; no clear D gene. In germline, CDR1 is SGHTA, CDR2 FQGNSA. V dropped 2 bases and J dropped 9 bases, with 26 bases sitting between them. The CDR3 length is 18 residues. The CDR3 region has the DNA TGTGCCAGCAGCTTAAGGCCGTTGGAAGGCCCCCGCGGCGCTGAGCAGTTCTTC. It translates to CASSLRPLEGPRGAEQFF.

The chain recombines TRBV19 with TRBJ2-1, with 11 bases aligning to TRBD2. The CDR3 loop spans 15 amino acids. Germline V gene lookup returns CDR1 LNHDA and CDR2 SQIVND (reference sequence). Trimming removed 4 bases from V and 5 bases from J; junction bases left unmatched: 4. The CDR3 DNA reads TGTGCCAGTAGTACGACTAGCGGGGCTGACAATGAGCAGTTCTTC. Translated, it gives CASSTTSGADNEQFF.

The CDR3 bases are TGTGCCAGCCGGACAGGGCCAACCCCTCTGGCTGGAAACACCATATATTTT. It encodes CASRTGPTPLAGNTIYF. The rearrangement links TRBV7-3 to TRBJ1-3; 8 nucleotides align to TRBD1. Per germline, CDR1 SGHTA and CDR2 FQGTGA. J lost 2 bases, V lost 8 bases, and 14 bases had no gene match. The CDR3 is 17 residues long. The complete variable domain, with remaining parts taken from reference TRBV7-3 and TRBJ1-3, reads GAGVSQTPSNKVTEKGKYVELRCDPISGHTALYWYRQSLGQGPEFLIYFQGTGAADDSGLPNDRFFAVRPEGSVSTLKIQRTERGDSAVYLCASRTGPTPLAGNTIYFGEGSWLTVV.

The chain is built from TRBV6-5 and TRBJ1-1; D remains ambiguous. Trimming removed 9 bases from V and 7 bases from J, with 15 bases in between. The CDR3 contains 12 residues. From germline, CDR1 is MNHEY and CDR2 SVGAGI. The DNA of the CDR3 is TGTGCCAGTTCCCTACACGTCCTTGAAGCTTTCTTT. Residues: CASSLHVLEAFF.

This clone has a single count. This chain joins TRBV14 and TRBJ1-6; D is undetermined. Germline CDR1 SGHDN, CDR2 FVKESK. The CDR3 totals 14 residues. The V end lost 4 bases, the J end lost 9 bases, and 13 bases lay between the germline ends. Written as DNA, the CDR3 is TGTGCCAGCAGCCCATACGTGGGTCGTTCACCCCTCCACTTT. Its translation: CASSPYVGRSPLHF.

This clone was picked up one time. J is TRBJ2-3 and V is TRBV6-4; the match to TRBD1 covers 8 bases. CDR1 MRHNA and CDR2 SNTAGT come from the germline V gene. V shed 6 bases and J 2 bases; nucleotides not matched to a gene: 4. This CDR3 is 14 amino acids long. The CDR3 sequence is CASSRTGPTDTQYF. DNA for the CDR3: TGTGCCAGCAGCCGGACAGGGCCCACAGATACGCAGTATTTT.

V usage is TRBV19 and J usage is TRBJ2-3; 13 nucleotides agree with TRBD2. The CDR3 has 17 residues. With V trimmed by 5 bases and J by 5 bases, 10 bases remained unmatched. From germline, CDR1 is LNHDA and CDR2 SQIVND (reference sequence). CDR3 protein: CASSPKGLAGDVDTQYF. The CDR3 DNA reads TGTGCCAGTAGTCCTAAAGGACTAGCGGGAGATGTAGATACGCAGTATTTT.

The chain links TRBV6-1 to TRBJ1-1; TRBD1 is a possible D gene (6 bases). CDR1 MNHNS and CDR2 SASEGT come from the germline V gene. The CDR3 spans 16 residues. Trimming removed 3 bases at V and 3 bases at J, with 17 bases between. CDR3 loop: CASSEQGRVGDTEAFF. The CDR3 nucleotides read TGTGCCAGCAGTGAGCAGGGGAGGGTTGGGGACACTGAAGCTTTCTTT.

The chain has TRBV18 and TRBJ2-1; 7 bases are shared with TRBD1. This CDR3 region has 16 residues. Trimming removed 4 bases from V and 1 base from J; junction bases left unmatched: 7. Per the germline V gene, CDR1 is KGHSH and CDR2 is LQKENI. This CDR3 reads CASSLNRGSSYNEQFF. Written as DNA, the CDR3 is TGTGCCAGCTCACTAAACAGGGGCTCTTCCTACAATGAGCAGTTCTTC.

V usage is TRBV5-1 and J usage is TRBJ1-5; the D is unclear. The CDR3 loop spans 13 amino acids. From germline, CDR1 is SGHRS and CDR2 YFSETQ. Trimming cost V 2 bases and J 1 base, with 4 bases left between them. The CDR3 here is CASSFGSNQPQHF. The CDR3 nucleotides are TGCGCCAGCAGCTTCGGAAGCAATCAGCCCCAGCATTTT.

This clone was observed once. The chain links TRBV12-3 or TRBV12-4 to TRBJ1-2; TRBD1 matches 11 bases. The CDR3 extends over 13 amino acids. The J segment lost 7 bases and the V segment lost 6 bases, leaving 4 bases of the junction unmatched. The CDR3 DNA reads TGTGCCAGCAGCCCGGACAGGGGGCTTGGCTACACCTTC. Amino acids: CASSPDRGLGYTF.

V and J are TRBV2 and TRBJ2-1, with TRBD2 identical over 13 bases. V trimming: 6 bases; J trimming: 5 bases; junction bases outside the gene matches: 4. Germline CDR1 SNHLY, CDR2 FYNNEI. This CDR3 has 15 amino acids. In nucleotides, the CDR3 is TGTGCCAGCAGCGGACTAGCGGGAGACCACAATGAGCAGTTCTTC. Translating it yields CASSGLAGDHNEQFF.

The rearrangement links TRBV28 to TRBJ1-5; perhaps TRBD1 as D (6 bases). V gave up 7 bases and J gave up 2 bases, with 12 bases separating them. Germline V CDR1 and CDR2: MDHEN, SYDVKM. The CDR3 is 14 amino acids. CDR3 loop: CASMAGHGNQPQHF. The CDR3 nucleotides are TGTGCCAGCATGGCGGGACACGGCAATCAGCCCCAGCATTTT. Using reference TRBV28 and TRBJ1-5 for the parts outside the CDR3, the full variable domain is DVKVTQSSRYLVKRTGEKVFLECVQDMDHENMFWYRQDPGLGLRLIYFSYDVKMKEKGDIPEGYSVSREKKERFSLILESASTNQTSMYLCASMAGHGNQPQHFGDGTRLSIL.

This chain joins TRBV9 and TRBJ2-7; TRBD2 aligns across 11 bases. This CDR3 has 15 residues. CDR1 and CDR2 from the germline V gene are SGDLS and YYNGEE. After removal of 0 bases from V and 4 bases from J, the junction contained 3 bases not matched to a gene. CDR3 residues: CASSVEWTSGYEQYF. CDR3 coding DNA: TGTGCCAGCAGCGTAGAATGGACTAGCGGGTACGAGCAGTACTTC.

This clone was detected only once. The V and J genes are TRBV7-2 and TRBJ2-5; no clear D. Germline V CDR1 and CDR2: SGHTA, FQGNSA. There are 13 residues in the CDR3. The V gene lost 4 bases and the J gene lost 5 bases, with 11 bases spanning the gap. CDR3 DNA sequence: TGTGCCAGCAGCTCCAGTTCTTGGGAGACCCAGTACTTC. This codes for CASSSSSWETQYF.

The rearrangement uses TRBV24-1 and TRBJ2-7; D gene uncertain. Trimming took 6 bases from V and 1 from J, leaving 12 bases between them. This CDR3 contains 14 residues. Germline CDR1 and CDR2: KGHDR and SFDVKD. CDR3 sequence reads: CATSPSTVSYEQYF. The CDR3 region has the DNA TGTGCCACCAGTCCTTCTACGGTTTCCTACGAGCAGTACTTC.

The chain carries TRBV4-3 and TRBJ1-3, with 7 positions matching TRBD1. The CDR3 covers 16 residues. CDR1 is LGHNA, CDR2 YSLEER, per germline. J gave up 4 bases and V 1 base, and 7 bases lay outside the gene matches. The CDR3 protein is CASSQAAGGLGNTIYF. CDR3 DNA sequence: TGCGCCAGCAGCCAAGCCGCAGGGGGTCTAGGAAACACCATATATTTT.

This sequence joins TRBV18 and TRBJ1-4; a possible D gene is TRBD1 (6 bases). In germline, CDR1 is KGHSH, CDR2 LQKENI. The V and J ends lost 1 base and 6 bases respectively, with 12 bases between them. The CDR3 loop spans 15 amino acids. The CDR3 sequence is CASSPLQGYDEKLFF. The CDR3 DNA reads as TGTGCCAGCTCACCACTGCAGGGGTACGATGAAAAACTGTTTTTT.

V gene TRBV14 combines with J gene TRBJ2-1, with TRBD2 identical over 7 bases. Trimming took 4 bases from V and 9 from J; bases not matched to a gene: 6. Germline V lookup: CDR1 SGHDN, CDR2 FVKESK. This CDR3 has 13 amino acids. The CDR3, as DNA: TGTGCCAGCAGCCTTGGGGGGGAAGGTGAGCAGTTCTTC. Translating gives CASSLGGEGEQFF.

This clone came up a few times. The gene calls are TRBV9 and TRBJ2-1; D call uncertain. Per germline, CDR1 SGDLS and CDR2 YYNGEE. The CDR3 covers 16 residues. V lost 1 base to trimming and J lost 0 bases, with 11 bases between them. CDR3 in amino acids: CASSVSSLSSYNEQFF. For the CDR3, the DNA is TGTGCCAGCAGCGTATCTTCGCTGAGCTCCTACAATGAGCAGTTCTTC. The variable domain in full, with the rest retrieved from reference TRBV9 and TRBJ2-1, is DSGVTQTPKHLITATGQRVTLRCSPRSGDLSVYWYQQSLDQGLQFLIQYYNGEERAKGNILERFSAQQFPDLHSELNLSSLELGDSALYFCASSVSSLSSYNEQFFGPGTRLTVL.

The sample holds one count of this clone. This chain connects TRBV4-3 to TRBJ1-2; no reliable D call. The germline V gene encodes CDR1 LGHNA and CDR2 YSLEER. CDR3 length equals 16 residues. V was pared by 1 base and J by 2 bases, with 14 bases between. This CDR3 is CASSQGVVVQNYGYTF. The CDR3 DNA reads TGCGCCAGCAGCCAAGGGGTAGTCGTCCAGAACTATGGCTACACCTTC.

The chain joins TRBV11-2 to TRBJ1-3; TRBD1 is a possible D gene (5 bases). Trimming stripped 5 bases from V and 6 bases from J, with 11 bases between. This CDR3 contains 13 residues. Germline CDR1 is SGHAT and CDR2 is FQNNGV. CDR3 DNA sequence: TGTGCCAGCAGCCGAACGGGGGAAAACACCATATATTTT. It codes for CASSRTGENTIYF.

This chain uses TRBV20-1 with TRBJ1-3; D uncertain. Trimming cost V 8 bases and J 4 bases, with 9 bases left between them. Germline CDR1 is DFQATT and CDR2 is SNEGSKA (reference sequence). There are 11 residues in the CDR3. The CDR3 loop reads CSPTSGNTIYF. The DNA of the CDR3 is TGCAGTCCAACTTCAGGAAACACCATATATTTT.

The chain links TRBV21-1 to TRBJ2-6; TRBD1, the table's D call, was not compared with the DNA. TRBV21-1 is designated a pseudogene. There are 18 residues in the CDR3. The CDR3 loop is CASSRAGDRDCGANVLTF. In DNA form, the CDR3 reads TGTGCCAGCAGCCGCGCTGGGGACAGGGATTGTGGGGCCAACGTCCTGACTTTC.

This chain links TRBV18 with TRBJ2-1, with a tentative D call TRBD2 (5 bases). The CDR3 spans 15 residues. V gave up 3 bases and J gave up 13 bases, with 22 bases separating them. The germline CDR1 and CDR2 sequences are KGHSH and LQKENI. CDR3 nucleotides: TGTGCCAGCTCACCCTCCCCCGGTTTTCTCGAGGGACAGTTCTTC. This codes for CASSPSPGFLEGQFF.

Only one count was recorded for this clone. The J gene is TRBJ1-2, the V gene TRBV7-9; 7 bases line up with TRBD1. The CDR3 has 13 residues. Germline V gene sequence: CDR1 SEHNR, CDR2 FQNEAQ (reference sequence). After removal of 1 base from V and 7 bases from J, the junction contained 3 bases not matched to a gene. DNA of the CDR3: TGTGCCAGCAGCTTAGGACAGGGTCTTGGCTACACCTTC. Encoded protein: CASSLGQGLGYTF.